The present T cell receptor beta chain was sequenced within a study of blood T cell repertoires in COVID-19. Whole-study context: The United States, Italy and Spain supplied acute and convalescent COVID-19 samples. PBMCs, B-cell-depleted T cells, or T cells provided the cDNA or gDNA that made up the material.

Generated by immunoSEQ multiplex PCR, the TCRdb table keeps only in-frame clones and is missing some. The table records 85,000 to 100,000 clones, 90% of them present only once. The V gene's germline CDR1 is SGHTA and CDR2 FQGNSA. This CDR3 has 14 residues. V gave up 0 bases and J gave up 6 bases, with 11 bases separating them. The sequenced material came from peripheral blood. This TCR was sampled from a man aged 55 to 70 with acute or convalescent COVID-19. This chain connects TRBV7-2 to TRBJ1-1, with D possibly matching TRBD1 (5 bases). The CDR3 protein is CASSLAQGGPEAFF. The CDR3, as DNA: TGTGCCAGCAGCTTAGCGCAGGGAGGGCCTGAAGCTTTCTTT.